The 14 T cell receptor beta chains presented below share a single source sample, sequenced in a study of blood T cells in healthy people across ages. For the second PCR, which ran for 7 to 11 cycles, a sample-barcoded 5' primer and a J-beta primer mix were used. TCRdb reanalysed the 5' RACE reads using MiXCR and keeps one entry per CDR3 protein. The profile shows about 900,000 distinct CDR3 sequences, roughly 48% of them singletons. Specimen: blood. The source is a man younger than 40 in good health.

V and J are TRBV27 and TRBJ2-1; 11 bases fit TRBD2. Germline V lookup: CDR1 MNHEY, CDR2 SMNVEV (reference sequence). The V and J ends lost 7 bases and 3 bases, in that order; junction bases with no gene match: 5. There are 15 residues in the CDR3. The CDR3 nucleotides read TGTGCCAGCACTATAGCGGGGGGGTACTACAATGAGCAGTTCTTC. Translating gives CASTIAGGYYNEQFF.

J is TRBJ2-5 and V is TRBV10-3; D might be TRBD2 (5 bases). Trimming pared 10 bases from V and 1 base from J, leaving 19 bases between. The CDR3 extends over 15 amino acids. Germline CDR1 reads ENHRY; CDR2 reads SYGVKD. CDR3 loop: CATGPEASPQETQYF. CDR3 in DNA: TGTGCCACCGGCCCAGAGGCTAGCCCCCAAGAGACCCAGTACTTC.

A remark on this clonotype: With a much larger clone just one base away, this may be a read error. In DNA, the CDR3 is TGTGCCAGCAGTACGGACAGGGTCAATGAGCAGTACTTC. It is translated as CASSTDRVNEQYF. The chain recombines TRBV6-4 with TRBJ2-5; 8 bases are a match to TRBD1. The CDR3 is 13 residues long. J was trimmed by 11 bases and V by 5 bases; bases with no gene match: 10. The germline gives CDR1 MRHNA, CDR2 SNTAGT.

Only a few counts were recorded for this clonotype. V is TRBV28 and J is TRBJ2-7; the match to TRBD1 covers 7 bases. Germline-derived CDR1 and CDR2 are MDHEN and SYDVKM. J was trimmed by 4 bases and V by 6 bases; bases with no gene match: 15. The CDR3 has 16 amino acids. The CDR3 spells CASSTRQGYFGYEQYF. CDR3 in DNA: TGTGCCAGCAGCACAAGACAGGGTTATTTTGGATACGAGCAGTACTTC.

This chain uses TRBV20-1 with TRBJ2-3, with 9 bases that match TRBD2. Germline V CDR1 and CDR2: DFQATT, SNEGSKA (reference sequence). The CDR3 totals 16 residues. V lost 1 base and J lost 4; bases outside the gene matches: 9. CDR3 amino acids: CSARGGAGGRADTQYF. The CDR3 nucleotides are TGCAGTGCTAGAGGAGGAGCGGGGGGCCGCGCAGATACGCAGTATTTT.

The table lists this clonotype with a few counts. The gene calls are TRBV12-5 and TRBJ2-2; D uncertain. V lost 5 bases and J 4 bases, leaving 5 bases between the germline ends. The germline V gene encodes CDR1 LGHNT and CDR2 FRNRAP. CDR3 length: 12 residues. As DNA, the CDR3 is TGTGCTAGTGGTCTGCTCACCGGGGAGCTGTTTTTT. Amino acid sequence: CASGLLTGELFF.

The sample holds a few counts of this clonotype. The chain uses TRBV5-1 and TRBJ2-3, with D maybe TRBD2 (6 bases). The CDR3 is 15 amino acids. The V end lost 4 bases, the J end lost 3 bases, and 15 bases lay between the germline ends. Germline V gene data show CDR1 as SGHRS and CDR2 as YFSETQ. The CDR3 here is CASSVPGGATDTQYF. CDR3 sequence (DNA): TGCGCCAGCAGCGTACCCGGGGGTGCGACAGATACGCAGTATTTT.

A few counts support this clonotype. The V and J genes are TRBV28 and TRBJ2-1; TRBD2 matches at 7 bases. This CDR3 has 18 amino acids. Germline CDR1 reads MDHEN; CDR2 reads SYDVKM. The V gene end was trimmed by 2 bases and the J gene end by 0 bases; junction bases not matched to a gene: 10. CDR3 nucleotide sequence: TGTGCCAGCAGTTTAACAAGGCGTGGGGGGGACTCCTACAATGAGCAGTTCTTC. Protein: CASSLTRRGGDSYNEQFF.

The chain couples TRBV9 to TRBJ2-1; TRBD2 agrees at 9 bases. The CDR3 loop spans 16 amino acids. Trimming removed 0 bases from V and 0 bases from J; junction bases left unmatched: 1. CDR1 SGDLS and CDR2 YYNGEE come from the germline V gene. The CDR3 DNA is TGTGCCAGCAGCGTAGGGCGGGGGGGCTCCTACAATGAGCAGTTCTTC. This sequence encodes CASSVGRGGSYNEQFF.

This clonotype occurred a few times. The rearrangement uses TRBV20-1 and TRBJ2-3; the match to TRBD2 covers 9 bases. Per the germline V gene, CDR1 is DFQATT and CDR2 is SNEGSKA (reference sequence). This CDR3 is built from 15 residues. The V segment lost 6 bases and the J segment 2 bases; nucleotides outside the gene matches: 9. The CDR3 bases are TGCAGTGCCGCTTTTAGCGGGGGCTCCACAGATACGCAGTATTTT. This translates into CSAAFSGGSTDTQYF.

This clonotype was recorded a few times. This chain links TRBV27 with TRBJ1-2; D remains unclear. Germline V gene sequence: CDR1 MNHEY, CDR2 SMNVEV (reference sequence). Trimming took off 7 bases at V and 3 bases at J, with 15 bases between the two ends. The CDR3 loop spans 14 amino acids. The CDR3 loop reads CASNRAAGDYGYTF. In nucleotides, the CDR3 is TGTGCCAGCAATCGGGCGGCCGGGGACTATGGCTACACCTTC.

The gene calls are TRBV28 and TRBJ1-5; 7 bases match TRBD1. This CDR3 region has 14 residues. With 5 bases clipped from V and 4 bases from J, the junction kept 5 bases outside the gene matches. Germline V gene lookup returns CDR1 MDHEN and CDR2 SYDVKM. The CDR3 sequence: CASSRDSPNQPQHF. The CDR3 bases are TGTGCCAGCAGTAGGGACAGCCCAAATCAGCCCCAGCATTTT. The complete variable domain, with remaining parts taken from reference TRBV28 and TRBJ1-5, reads DVKVTQSSRYLVKRTGEKVFLECVQDMDHENMFWYRQDPGLGLRLIYFSYDVKMKEKGDIPEGYSVSREKKERFSLILESASTNQTSMYLCASSRDSPNQPQHFGDGTRLSIL.

In its sample, this clonotype was seen a few times. The V and J genes are TRBV5-6 and TRBJ1-2, with D possibly TRBD1 on 5 matching bases. Germline V gene sequence: CDR1 SGHDT, CDR2 YYEEEE. The CDR3 runs 14 residues. Trimming left V 2 bases short and J 1 base short, with 9 bases between. CDR3 in amino acids: CASSFRDSNYGYTF. For the CDR3, the DNA is TGTGCCAGCAGCTTTAGAGACAGTAACTATGGCTACACCTTC.

This clonotype has a handful of counts. The chain is built from TRBV3-1 and TRBJ1-4, with D unclear. V lost 4 bases to trimming and J lost 11 bases, with 11 bases between them. The CDR3 extends over 12 amino acids. The V gene's germline CDR1 is LGHDT and CDR2 YNNKEL (reference sequence). CDR3 amino acids: CASSPRVGKLFF. The CDR3 DNA reads TGTGCCAGCAGCCCCCGGGTGGGGAAACTGTTTTTT.